This T cell receptor beta chain comes out of a study of blood T cells in healthy people across ages. PCR was performed a second time for 7 to 11 cycles using a sample-barcoded 5' primer and a J-beta primer mix. TCRdb re-called the 5' RACE reads with MiXCR, one entry per CDR3 protein. The data hold about a million distinct CDR3 sequences, with about 44% observed a single time. Germline CDR1 and CDR2: DFQATT and SNEGSKA (reference sequence). V lost 5 bases and J lost 5; bases outside the gene matches: 3. The CDR3 sequence is 12 residues long. Drawing of peripheral blood yielded about 9.8 milliliters from each donor. A single count supports this clonotype.

V and J are TRBV20-1 and TRBJ1-2, with 9 bases aligning to TRBD1. This TCR was sampled from a man aged 25-45 years in good health. Material for sequencing was blood. CDR3 residues: CSAGDRDYGYTF. CDR3 DNA sequence: TGCAGTGCTGGGGACAGGGATTATGGCTACACCTTC.